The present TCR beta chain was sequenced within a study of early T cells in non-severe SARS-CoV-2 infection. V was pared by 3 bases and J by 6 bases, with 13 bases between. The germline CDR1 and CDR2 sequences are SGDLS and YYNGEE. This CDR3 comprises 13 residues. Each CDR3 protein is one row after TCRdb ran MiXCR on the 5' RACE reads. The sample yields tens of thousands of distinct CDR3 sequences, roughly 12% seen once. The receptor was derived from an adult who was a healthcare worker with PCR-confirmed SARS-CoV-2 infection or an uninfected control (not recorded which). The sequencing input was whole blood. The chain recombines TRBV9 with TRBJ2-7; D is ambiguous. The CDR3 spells CASSGAGVGEQYF. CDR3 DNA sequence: TGTGCCAGCAGCGGCGCTGGCGTAGGCGAGCAGTACTTC.